A selection of T cell receptor beta chains follows, all from one sample in a study of response to subunit inactivated influenza vaccine. TCRdb used MiXCR to reprocess the RT-PCR reads, holding one entry per CDR3 protein. The sample contains approximately 530,000 distinct CDR3 sequences, 10% to 15% of which appear only once. Sequenced here: PBMCs from blood, sampled roughly 6 weeks after vaccination. The source is a man between 45 and 60 years old who received an inactivated influenza vaccine. The CDR3 runs from the conserved cysteine through the conserved F or W. D genes are given only for firm matches. Size tells how often a clone was seen (once, few, many) or the class of an expanded clone, and some rows leave it out.

TGTGCCTGGGATAGTTGGGATGGCTACACCTTC | CAWDSWDGYTF | TRBJ1-2 | NA | few | TRBV30
TGTGCCACCAGTGACCGGACAGGACCTACCTACGAGCAGTACTTC | CATSDRTGPTYEQYF | TRBJ2-7 | TRBD1 | few | TRBV24-1
TGCAGTGCCCAAGACAGGGGAGAGGTTGGCAATCAGCCCCAGCATTTT | CSAQDRGEVGNQPQHF | TRBJ1-5 | TRBD1 | few | TRBV20-1
TGCAGTGCCCTGGGACTAGCGTTTAATGAGCAGTTCTTC | CSALGLAFNEQFF | TRBJ2-1 | TRBD2 | few | TRBV20-1
TGTGCCAGCAGCCAAGATCTCGAGATTGGGACCCAGTACTTC | CASSQDLEIGTQYF | TRBJ2-5 | NA | NA | TRBV14
TGTGCCAGCAGCGCAAGCGGGAGTTACACCGGGGAGCTGTTTTTT | CASSASGSYTGELFF | TRBJ2-2 | TRBD2 | NA | TRBV9
TGCAGTGCTAGAGATCACCCCGGACAGGGAGCTGAGCAGTACTTC | CSARDHPGQGAEQYF | TRBJ2-7 | TRBD1 | NA | TRBV20-1
TGTGCCAGCAGCTTAGTCCGAGACAGGGGGCTTACCGGGGAGCTGTTTTTT | CASSLVRDRGLTGELFF | TRBJ2-2 | TRBD1 | NA | TRBV7-8
TGTGCCAGCAGCTTAGAATTCCAGGGGACTAATGAAAAACTGTTTTTT | CASSLEFQGTNEKLFF | TRBJ1-4 | NA | few | TRBV7-9
TGCAGTGCTAGATCGGGGTGGACGGTCAATGAGCAGTTCTTC | CSARSGWTVNEQFF | TRBJ2-1 | NA | few | TRBV20-1
TGTGCTACCGGGGGGGGAAACACAGATACGCAGTATTTT | CATGGGNTDTQYF | TRBJ2-3 | TRBD2 | NA | TRBV11-2
TGTGCCAGCAGTTTATCTAAATATGTTGGCGGGGAAAGCACAGATACGCAGTATTTT | CASSLSKYVGGESTDTQYF | TRBJ2-3 | NA | few | TRBV27
TGTGCCAGCAGTTTCCAGGCCTATGGCTACACCTTC | CASSFQAYGYTF | TRBJ1-2 | NA | NA | TRBV6-2/TRBV6-3
TGTGCCAGCAGCAAAGGACAGGAAGAAAACACCATATATTTT | CASSKGQEENTIYF | TRBJ1-3 | NA | NA | TRBV21-1
TGCGCCAGCAGCTTGGACAGGGGGAGTATAGATGGCTACACCTTC | CASSLDRGSIDGYTF | TRBJ1-2 | TRBD1 | NA | TRBV5-1
TGTGCCAGCAGCTTGGGATTGGGGGGACAACTTCTAAGACCCTCTGGGGCCAACGTCCTGACTTTC | CASSLGLGGQLLRPSGANVLTF | TRBJ2-6 | NA | NA | TRBV5-6
TGTGCCAGCTCACCACCACTAGTACTCAATGAGCAGTTCTTC | CASSPPLVLNEQFF | TRBJ2-1 | NA | few | TRBV18
TGTGCCAGCAGCAACAACTTCAAAAGCGGGAGCTGGCAGTTCTTC | CASSNNFKSGSWQFF | TRBJ2-1 | TRBD2 | NA | TRBV7-8
TGCGCCAGCAGCTTCGGACGTTGGAAAAATGAGCAGTTCTTC | CASSFGRWKNEQFF | TRBJ2-1 | NA | few | TRBV5-1
TGTGCCAGCAGCAACGGACAGAACTATGGCTACACCTTC | CASSNGQNYGYTF | TRBJ1-2 | NA | NA | TRBV7-6
TGCGCCAGCAGCTTATACCGGGACCCGATTCAGAATGAGCAGTTCTTC | CASSLYRDPIQNEQFF | TRBJ2-1 | NA | few | TRBV5-1
TGCGCCAGCATCCCCGCAGGGGGAGGCACAGATACGCAGTATTTT | CASIPAGGGTDTQYF | TRBJ2-3 | TRBD1 | few | TRBV5-1
TGTGCCAGCAGCTCCAACTATGGCTACACCTTC | CASSSNYGYTF | TRBJ1-2 | NA | many | TRBV12-3/TRBV12-4
TGTGCCAGCAGGAATAGCGGGATGACAACCTACAATGAGCAGTTCTTC | CASRNSGMTTYNEQFF | TRBJ2-1 | TRBD2 | few | TRBV12-3/TRBV12-4
TGTGCCAGCAGTAAATGGGCCATCATCGTTTTCACAGATACGCAGTATTTT | CASSKWAIIVFTDTQYF | TRBJ2-3 | NA | few | TRBV6-2/TRBV6-3
TGTGCCAGCAGCCGGCGTAGCCCGACGGTGAACAATGAGCAGTTCTTC | CASSRRSPTVNNEQFF | TRBJ2-1 | NA | few | TRBV14
TGTGCCAGCAGCTTCCAGGGTGGGGACACTGAAGCTTTCTTT | CASSFQGGDTEAFF | TRBJ1-1 | NA | NA | TRBV7-9
TGTGCCAGCAGTTCCCCCGACAAGACCTACGAGCAGTACTTC | CASSSPDKTYEQYF | TRBJ2-7 | NA | many | TRBV12-3/TRBV12-4
TGCGCCAGCAGCCCTGGAGGGGGGCGGCAGCCCCAGCATTTT | CASSPGGGRQPQHF | TRBJ1-5 | NA | NA | TRBV5-1
TGTGCCAGCAGTTTTGAGGGACAGTGGGTTTCAGCCCAGCATTTT | CASSFEGQWVSAQHF | TRBJ1-5 | TRBD1 | NA | TRBV28
TGTGCCACCAGGCAGGGTTGGGGCACAGATACGCAGTATTTT | CATRQGWGTDTQYF | TRBJ2-3 | NA | NA | TRBV24-1
TGCGCCAGCAGCATAGGGACTAGCGGGGGCCCCACAGATACGCAGTATTTT | CASSIGTSGGPTDTQYF | TRBJ2-3 | TRBD2 | NA | TRBV5-1
TGTGCCAGCAGCTGGGCGACTAGCGACGGCGAGCAGTACTTC | CASSWATSDGEQYF | TRBJ2-7 | TRBD2 | NA | TRBV5-6
TGTGCCAGCAGCTTAGTAGCGGGAAGCGAGCAGTACTTC | CASSLVAGSEQYF | TRBJ2-7 | TRBD2 | few | TRBV7-8
TGTGCCACCCGAAAGGACAGGGCCTCGGTTCAGAACACCGGGGAGCTGTTTTTT | CATRKDRASVQNTGELFF | TRBJ2-2 | TRBD1 | NA | TRBV19
TGTGCCAGCAGCCCGCCGGGGCTAGCGGGGGGATTAGAGACCCAGTACTTC | CASSPPGLAGGLETQYF | TRBJ2-5 | TRBD2 | NA | TRBV7-2
TGTGCCAGCAGCCGTCTGGACAGGGGATATAATTCACCCCTCCACTTT | CASSRLDRGYNSPLHF | TRBJ1-6 | TRBD1 | NA | TRBV5-6
TGTGCCAGCAGCCAATCTAGAAACACCGGGGAGCTGTTTTTT | CASSQSRNTGELFF | TRBJ2-2 | NA | NA | TRBV3-1
TGTGCCAGCAGCTTACTCTCGGGACAGGCCTACGAGCAGTACTTC | CASSLLSGQAYEQYF | TRBJ2-7 | TRBD1 | NA | TRBV7-2
TGCGCCAGCAGCCAGGCGACAGGGTTCGAGCAGTACTTC | CASSQATGFEQYF | TRBJ2-7 | TRBD1 | few | TRBV5-1
TGTGCCAGCAGTTACTCATACTCGATTGAGGGGGCAGGCACCGGGGAGCTGTTTTTT | CASSYSYSIEGAGTGELFF | TRBJ2-2 | TRBD1 | NA | TRBV6-2/TRBV6-3
TGCAGTGCTAGACCGGGACAGGGGGGTGTCGAGCAGTACTTC | CSARPGQGGVEQYF | TRBJ2-7 | TRBD1 | NA | TRBV20-1
TGCAGTGCTAGAGATCGCCGGGTGAACACTGAAGCTTTCTTT | CSARDRRVNTEAFF | TRBJ1-1 | NA | few | TRBV20-1
TGTGCCAGCAGCTCCAGGACTAGCGGGATTGGGTCCGAGCAGTACTTC | CASSSRTSGIGSEQYF | TRBJ2-7 | TRBD2 | few | TRBV7-6
TGTGCCAGCAGCGTAGGAGAGCGGAGAAGCACAGATACGCAGTATTTT | CASSVGERRSTDTQYF | TRBJ2-3 | NA | NA | TRBV9
TGCAGTGCTCCGTCTAGGGGCAGGAATAGCAATCAGCCCCAGCATTTT | CSAPSRGRNSNQPQHF | TRBJ1-5 | NA | NA | TRBV20-1